These 21 T cell receptor beta chains share one sample of origin, sequenced in a study of a mutant IDH1 vaccine in newly diagnosed glioma. The time point: week 5, during vaccination. Each dose of the vaccine consisted of 300 ug of mutant IDH1 20-mer peptide, with topical imiquimod. These receptors' targets are unknown. Assay: immunoSEQ multiplex PCR; the TCRdb copy retains only in-frame clones and omits some. Among tens of thousands of clones, 70% to 90% were seen once, and the ten largest hold over 1.5%. The sequencing used PBMCs, collected from a glioma patient whose treatment included an IDH1 peptide vaccine. These receptors came from a man aged 40-49 years with glioma.

This clone was counted between two and nine times. The rearrangement uses TRBV10-3 and TRBJ1-2; D uncertain. V was cut by 10 bases and J by 3 bases, with 12 bases left in between. Germline V lookup: CDR1 ENHRY, CDR2 SYGVKD. The CDR3 consists of 12 residues. The CDR3 nucleotides read TGTGCCACGGAAAGGACCGACTATGGCTACACCTTC. It codes for CATERTDYGYTF.

V usage is TRBV9 and J usage is TRBJ2-7, with TRBD2 matching over 7 bases. The ends lost 0 bases at V and 1 base at J; junction bases unmatched: 7. CDR3 size: 16 residues. The V gene's germline CDR1 is SGDLS and CDR2 YYNGEE. The CDR3 sequence: CASSVAVGLGSYEQYF. CDR3 DNA: TGTGCCAGCAGCGTAGCGGTCGGACTAGGTTCCTACGAGCAGTACTTC.

J is TRBJ2-7 and V is TRBV21-1. TRBV21-1 constitutes a pseudogene. The CDR3 length is 15 residues. The DNA of the CDR3 is TGTGCCAGCAGCGGAGACAGGGACGGAGCGGGGGAGCAGTACTTC. Its translation: CASSGDRDGAGEQYF.

The chain recombines TRBV9 with TRBJ1-5; possibly TRBD1 for D (6 bases). V lost 4 bases and J lost 7, with 12 bases in between. CDR1 SGDLS and CDR2 YYNGEE come from the germline V gene. This CDR3 spans 13 amino acids. The CDR3 reads CASSKQGMQPQHF. The CDR3 nucleotides are TGTGCCAGCAGCAAACAGGGTATGCAGCCCCAGCATTTT.

The chain joins TRBV18 to TRBJ2-7; 7 bases match TRBD2. The CDR3 is 16 residues long. The V segment lost 3 bases and the J segment 1 base; nucleotides outside the gene matches: 9. CDR1 KGHSH and CDR2 LQKENI come from the germline V gene. The CDR3 loop reads CASSPLSSGASYEQYF. CDR3 in DNA: TGTGCCAGCTCACCTCTCTCTAGCGGCGCTTCCTACGAGCAGTACTTC.

CDR3 sequence (DNA): TGTGCCAGCAGAGGACTAGCGGGAATGGGTGAGCAGTTCTTC. This sequence encodes CASRGLAGMGEQFF. This rearrangement joins TRBV6-1 to TRBJ2-1, with 12 bases identical to TRBD2. The V gene end was trimmed by 6 bases and the J gene end by 9 bases; junction bases not matched to a gene: 6. The CDR3 is 14 amino acids. Germline V gives CDR1 MNHNS, CDR2 SASEGT.

The chain combines TRBV14 with TRBJ2-7; 10 nucleotides agree with TRBD2. V dropped 4 bases and J dropped 0; count of bases not matched to a gene: 6. Germline CDR1 SGHDN, CDR2 FVKESK. This CDR3 comprises 16 residues. The CDR3 region has the DNA TGTGCCAGCAGCCTGAGCGGGAGGGCCCTCTCCTACGAGCAGTACTTC. It specifies CASSLSGRALSYEQYF.

This rearrangement joins TRBV12-5 to TRBJ1-2; D is ambiguous. In germline, CDR1 is LGHNT, CDR2 FRNRAP. This CDR3 contains 12 residues. V gave up 1 base and J gave up 7 bases, with 7 bases separating them. CDR3 coding DNA: TGTGCTAGTGGTTTGGATAGGGCTGGCTACACCTTC. Translating it yields CASGLDRAGYTF.

The J gene is TRBJ2-7, the V gene TRBV4-2; D is unclear. The CDR3 extends over 14 amino acids. The V gene lost 4 bases and the J gene lost 3 bases, with 13 bases spanning the gap. The germline V gene has CDR1 LGHNA and CDR2 YNFKEQ. The CDR3 region has the DNA TGTGCCAGCAGCCCCACCGGCCTCTACTACGAGCAGTACTTC. Amino acid sequence: CASSPTGLYYEQYF.

This clone came up once. The gene calls are TRBV4-1 and TRBJ1-2; TRBD1 might be the D (6 bases). CDR3 length equals 14 residues. Trimming stripped 3 bases from V and 2 bases from J, with 10 bases between. In germline, CDR1 is MGHRA, CDR2 YSYEKL. The CDR3: CASSQQTGNYGYTF. CDR3 coding DNA: TGCGCCAGCAGCCAGCAGACAGGCAACTATGGCTACACCTTC.

The genes are TRBV7-3 and TRBJ2-1, with 8 bases that match TRBD2. J lost 4 bases, V lost 4 bases, and 6 bases had no gene match. The CDR3 has 15 residues. Germline CDR1 is SGHTA and CDR2 is FQGTGA. The CDR3 sequence is CASSSPGGGYNEQFF. The CDR3 DNA is TGTGCCAGCAGCTCTCCCGGGGGGGGTTACAATGAGCAGTTCTTC.

The genes are TRBV5-1 and TRBJ2-7; D call uncertain. V was clipped by 0 bases and J by 1 base, with 8 bases between them. CDR3 length: 14 amino acids. Germline V lookup: CDR1 SGHRS, CDR2 YFSETQ. CDR3 sequence reads: CASSLVVGSYEQYF. DNA of the CDR3: TGCGCCAGCAGCTTGGTAGTCGGTTCCTACGAGCAGTACTTC.

The J gene is TRBJ1-4, the V gene TRBV2; possibly TRBD1 for D (6 bases). This CDR3 has 14 residues. Germline CDR1 is SNHLY and CDR2 is FYNNEI. The germline V and J ends were trimmed by 3 bases and 7 bases, with 12 bases remaining between them. The CDR3 reads CASSELDRGEKLFF. CDR3 nucleotide sequence: TGTGCCAGCAGTGAGTTGGACAGAGGTGAAAAACTGTTTTTT.

This chain connects TRBV28 to TRBJ1-1; D is unresolved. V was cut by 7 bases and J by 0 bases, with 6 bases left in between. Looked up from germline, CDR1 is MDHEN and CDR2 is SYDVKM. The CDR3 has 12 amino acids. This chain's CDR3 is CASTQVNTEAFF. For the CDR3, the DNA is TGTGCCAGCACCCAAGTGAACACTGAAGCTTTCTTT.

This chain links TRBV6-6 with TRBJ2-3; 8 positions match TRBD1. The CDR3 is 16 amino acids. J was trimmed by 5 bases and V by 5 bases; bases with no gene match: 12. CDR1 is MNHNY and CDR2 is SVGAGI in the germline V gene (reference sequence). The CDR3 region is CASSTGTGFVVDTQYF. In DNA, the CDR3 is TGTGCCAGCAGTACGGGGACAGGTTTTGTTGTAGATACGCAGTATTTT.

The V call is TRBV5-6, the J call TRBJ1-5, with 7 positions matching TRBD1. CDR1 and CDR2 from the germline V gene are SGHDT and YYEEEE. This CDR3 spans 14 amino acids. V lost 4 bases and J lost 13; bases outside the gene matches: 14. CDR3 DNA sequence: TGTGCCAGCAGCATTCTAAACAGGGGAGGGTTTCAGCATTTT. Encoded protein: CASSILNRGGFQHF.

V is TRBV19 and J is TRBJ2-7, with 9 bases that match TRBD2. CDR3 length: 14 residues. With V trimmed by 1 base and J by 3 bases, 1 base remained unmatched. Germline assignment: CDR1 LNHDA and CDR2 SQIVND (reference sequence). The CDR3 protein is CASSIGTSVYEQYF. The CDR3 nucleotides are TGTGCCAGTAGTATAGGGACTAGCGTCTACGAGCAGTACTTC.

The table lists this clone with a count of one. This rearrangement joins TRBV6-4 to TRBJ1-4; D is unresolved. Germline lookup yields CDR1 MRHNA and CDR2 SNTAGT. V was pared by 5 bases and J by 5 bases, with 18 bases between. The CDR3 covers 16 residues. In DNA, the CDR3 is TGTGCCAGCAGTAACGGACTGAATGTAAGGAATGAAAAACTGTTTTTT. This encodes CASSNGLNVRNEKLFF.

The V call is TRBV29-1, the J call TRBJ2-3; D may be TRBD1 or TRBD2 (5 bases each). With 3 bases removed from V and 3 bases from J, the gap between germline ends came to 13 bases. Germline loops: CDR1 SQVTM, CDR2 ANQGSEA. The CDR3 consists of 14 residues. CDR3 loop: CSVDSGGGTDTQYF. CDR3 in DNA: TGCAGCGTTGATTCGGGTGGGGGTACAGATACGCAGTATTTT.

V gene TRBV5-1 combines with J gene TRBJ2-1, with D perhaps TRBD1 (6 bases). The germline gives CDR1 SGHRS, CDR2 YFSETQ. V was trimmed by 4 bases and J by 4 bases, leaving 18 bases between them. CDR3 length: 16 residues. In DNA, the CDR3 is TGCGCCAGCAGCACAGGGCTGGGATTATATTACAATGAGCAGTTCTTC. This translates into CASSTGLGLYYNEQFF.

The chain joins TRBV10-3 to TRBJ1-1, with D possibly matching TRBD1 (6 bases). The V end lost 4 bases, the J end lost 6 bases, and 15 bases lay between the germline ends. Germline CDR1 reads ENHRY; CDR2 reads SYGVKD. This CDR3 spans 14 amino acids. The CDR3 DNA follows: TGTGCCATCAGTGGGGCAGGGGATTGGTCTGAAGCTTTCTTT. Its translation: CAISGAGDWSEAFF.